The 2 T cell receptor beta chains listed next were all sequenced from one sample in a study of cytomegalovirus exposure and HLA in healthy donors. TCRdb's copy holds only in-frame clones and misses some; the assay was immunoSEQ multiplex PCR. The repertoire includes roughly 220,000 clones, under 95% of them detected once, and about 1% sits in the top ten. The sample was PBMCs. These receptor sequences come from a young woman in good health and CMV-seronegative.

The rearrangement uses TRBV7-9 and TRBJ2-7; possible D gene TRBD1, 6 bases. The germline V gene has CDR1 SEHNR and CDR2 FQNEAQ (reference sequence). V was cut by 5 bases and J by 6 bases, with 17 bases left in between. This CDR3 spans 14 amino acids. CDR3 DNA sequence: TGTGCCAGCAGCGCCTACCAGGGGACCCCCGAGCAGTACTTC. Protein product: CASSAYQGTPEQYF.

The V gene is TRBV6-1, the J gene TRBJ2-3; D unresolved. Germline V gene lookup returns CDR1 MNHNS and CDR2 SASEGT. The CDR3 totals 14 residues. Trimming removed 3 bases from V and 4 bases from J, with 11 bases in between. The CDR3 reads CASSDFGEADTQYF. The CDR3 DNA reads TGTGCCAGCAGTGACTTTGGTGAGGCAGATACGCAGTATTTT.